This TCR beta chain derives from a study of shared clonotypes between healthy human individuals. The study's findings and limits: Though the depth was large, rarefaction showed that sorted-subset sequencing was incomplete. When compared with the clonotypes that were shared by all four sorted-subset donors, the non-shared clonotypes turned out to have lower generation probabilities. The sharing of 4% to 5.5% of naive CD4 clonotypes was seen across a few donors.

The CDR3 has 14 amino acids. Germline V gene lookup returns CDR1 GTSNPN and CDR2 SVGIG (reference sequence). Trimming cost V 4 bases and J 2 bases; bases outside gene matches: 4. Selected positively for CCR7 and CD45RO-negative, naive CD8 cells excluded terminally differentiated effector memory CD45RA+ cells. Donors, healthy HIV-negative adults, lacked recent acute infections or vaccinations. Of note for this clone: The target antigen is unknown.

TCRdb keeps only in-frame clones here, not all; method: immunoSEQ multiplex PCR. The profile shows around 600,000 clones, approximately 95% of them singletons. The source of this sequence is a woman in her 30s in good health. This sequence joins TRBV30 and TRBJ1-5, with 8 bases that match TRBD1. The sequenced sample consisted of naive CD8+ T cells sorted from blood. CDR3 in amino acids: CAWTTGQGNQPQHF. The CDR3 nucleotides are TGTGCCTGGACCACGGGACAGGGCAATCAGCCCCAGCATTTT.